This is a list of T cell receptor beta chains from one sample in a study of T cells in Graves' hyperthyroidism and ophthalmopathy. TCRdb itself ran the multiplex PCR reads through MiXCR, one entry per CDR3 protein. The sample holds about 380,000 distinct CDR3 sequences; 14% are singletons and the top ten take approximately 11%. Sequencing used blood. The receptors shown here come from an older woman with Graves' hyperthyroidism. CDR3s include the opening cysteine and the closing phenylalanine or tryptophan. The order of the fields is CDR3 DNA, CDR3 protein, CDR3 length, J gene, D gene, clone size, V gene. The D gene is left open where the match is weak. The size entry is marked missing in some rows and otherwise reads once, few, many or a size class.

TGCGCCAGCAGCCCGGGGGGCACGTCGGCCGGGGAGCTGTTTTTT | CASSPGGTSAGELFF | 15 | TRBJ2-2 | NA | NA | TRBV4-1
TGTGCCAGCAGCCGGGACACTTACACTGAAGCTTTCTTT | CASSRDTYTEAFF | 13 | TRBJ1-1 | NA | NA | TRBV7-9
TGTGCCAGCAGTTACTGGACTAGCGGGAGTGATGAGCAGTTCTTC | CASSYWTSGSDEQFF | 15 | TRBJ2-1 | TRBD2 | many | TRBV6-2/TRBV6-3
TGTGCCAGCAGCTTAGCGTGGACAGGGGGCGATGAGCAGTTCTTC | CASSLAWTGGDEQFF | 15 | TRBJ2-1 | TRBD1 | many | TRBV7-8
TGTGCCACCAGTGATTTCGGGACTAGCGGGAGCTACGAGCAGTACTTC | CATSDFGTSGSYEQYF | 16 | TRBJ2-7 | TRBD2 | many | TRBV24-1
TGTGCCAGCAGTGAGAGGGGGAGCAGTGAGCAGTTCTTC | CASSERGSSEQFF | 13 | TRBJ2-1 | NA | few | TRBV6-1
TGTGCCAGCAGCCAAGATTCCCAGGGGGCTCGGGAGCAGTACTTC | CASSQDSQGAREQYF | 15 | TRBJ2-7 | TRBD1 | many | TRBV3-1
TGTGCCAGCGGACTAATAGCCCGGGGGACTAGCGGGAAAAGGCGCACAGATACGCAGTATTTT | CASGLIARGTSGKRRTDTQYF | 21 | TRBJ2-3 | TRBD2 | once | TRBV2
TGCGCCAGCAGTGACAGGGCTGCAAACACTGAAGCTTTCTTT | CASSDRAANTEAFF | 14 | TRBJ1-1 | NA | many | TRBV10-2
TGTGCCAGCAGCGCGGGAGGTTACAATGAGCAGTTCTTC | CASSAGGYNEQFF | 13 | TRBJ2-1 | TRBD2 | many | TRBV7-9
TGTGCCAGCACCCCCCGGGCTGGGCAGATGGCCAAAAACATTCAGTACTTC | CASTPRAGQMAKNIQYF | 17 | TRBJ2-4 | NA | few | TRBV6-1
TGTGCCAGTATAGGCCCGGTGTACACTGAAGCTTTCTTT | CASIGPVYTEAFF | 13 | TRBJ1-1 | NA | few | TRBV25-1
TGCAGCGTTGTACAGGGGGCCCACCGAATCACTGAAGCTTTCTTT | CSVVQGAHRITEAFF | 15 | TRBJ1-1 | TRBD1 | many | TRBV29-1
TGTGCCAGCAGCACGGACCTCAATCAGCCCCAGCATTTT | CASSTDLNQPQHF | 13 | TRBJ1-5 | NA | many | TRBV7-8
TGTGCCAGCAGCTTATTTGGAGGCGAGGGGAACACCGGGGAGCTGTTTTTT | CASSLFGGEGNTGELFF | 17 | TRBJ2-2 | NA | many | TRBV11-3
TGTGCCAGCGGGGGCCTCGAGGATGGCTACACCTTC | CASGGLEDGYTF | 12 | TRBJ1-2 | NA | few | TRBV12-3/TRBV12-4
TGTGCCAGCAGTCTCTACCTCTCCTACGAGCAGTACTTC | CASSLYLSYEQYF | 13 | TRBJ2-7 | NA | NA | TRBV27
TGTGCCAGCTCGCCGGACAGGATGGAGGTTGAAAAACTGTTTTTT | CASSPDRMEVEKLFF | 15 | TRBJ1-4 | TRBD1 | many | TRBV18
TGTGCCAGCAGTACCTCTTCCGGACAGGGTACCGGGGAGCTGTTTTTT | CASSTSSGQGTGELFF | 16 | TRBJ2-2 | TRBD1 | NA | TRBV6-1
TGTGCCAGCAGTCGGCCCCTAGCGGGAGGGGTAGAGACCCAGTACTTC | CASSRPLAGGVETQYF | 16 | TRBJ2-5 | TRBD2 | NA | TRBV28
TGCGCCAGCAGCATAGGACAGAAACCATTCCAAGAGACCCAGTACTTC | CASSIGQKPFQETQYF | 16 | TRBJ2-5 | NA | few | TRBV5-1
TGTGCCAGCAGCTTAGCCCCTAGCGGCAATGAGCAGTTCTTC | CASSLAPSGNEQFF | 14 | TRBJ2-1 | TRBD2 | many | TRBV7-8
TGTGCCAGCAGCGTAGGGGAGGCAAGCTCCTACAATGAGCAGTTCTTC | CASSVGEASSYNEQFF | 16 | TRBJ2-1 | NA | few | TRBV9
TGTGCCAGCAGCGCGACCCCAGGGGCCGGAAACACCATATATTTT | CASSATPGAGNTIYF | 15 | TRBJ1-3 | NA | many | TRBV11-2
TGTGCCAGCAGTGCTACCGGGACAGCCAGGGGAAACACCATATATTTT | CASSATGTARGNTIYF | 16 | TRBJ1-3 | TRBD1 | few | TRBV6-1
TGTGCCACCAGTGACGTCCGGTCGGACGGCCGGACCCAGTACTTC | CATSDVRSDGRTQYF | 15 | TRBJ2-5 | NA | NA | TRBV24-1
TGTGCCAGCTCACCACCTACCGGGAGCTCCTACAATGAGCAGTTCTTC | CASSPPTGSSYNEQFF | 16 | TRBJ2-1 | NA | NA | TRBV18
TGCAGCGTGGGGAGACAGGAATCAAACTATGGCTACACCTTC | CSVGRQESNYGYTF | 14 | TRBJ1-2 | NA | many | TRBV29-1
TGTGCCAGCAGCCCTATGGACAGGGGGCTCGACGAGCAGTACTTC | CASSPMDRGLDEQYF | 15 | TRBJ2-7 | TRBD1 | many | TRBV28
TGTGCCAGCAGCCGAGACCCCCAGCTCAATGAGCAGTTCTTC | CASSRDPQLNEQFF | 14 | TRBJ2-1 | NA | many | TRBV28
TGTGCCAGCAGTCCTCCTGGCGGGAGAACTGGGACCCAGTACTTC | CASSPPGGRTGTQYF | 15 | TRBJ2-5 | TRBD2 | NA | TRBV28
TGTGCCAGCCACACTAGCGGGGGATCCTACGAGCAGTACTTC | CASHTSGGSYEQYF | 14 | TRBJ2-7 | TRBD2 | few | TRBV6-1
TGTGCCAGCAGCTTATCACAGGGGAGCTACAATGAGCAGTTCTTC | CASSLSQGSYNEQFF | 15 | TRBJ2-1 | TRBD1 | NA | TRBV11-3
TGTGCCAGCAGTGAAATCCGGGGCTCGAACACCGGGGAGCTGTTTTTT | CASSEIRGSNTGELFF | 16 | TRBJ2-2 | NA | NA | TRBV25-1
TGTGCCAGCAGTTTAGGCTTTTCGGCCTACGAGCAGTACTTC | CASSLGFSAYEQYF | 14 | TRBJ2-7 | NA | few | TRBV12-3/TRBV12-4
TGTGCCAGCAGCTTGGTGCGGCTAGCAGGGGGCGCCTATAGCAATCAGCCCCAGCATTTT | CASSLVRLAGGAYSNQPQHF | 20 | TRBJ1-5 | TRBD1 | many | TRBV11-2
TGTGCCATCAGTCCAAGAGGGGGGACAGCTCAAGAGACCCAGTACTTC | CAISPRGGTAQETQYF | 16 | TRBJ2-5 | NA | many | TRBV10-3
TGTGCCAGCAGCCAAGGACGCTGGTTAAGCGGGCCCTCCTACAATGAGCAGTTCTTC | CASSQGRWLSGPSYNEQFF | 19 | TRBJ2-1 | NA | many | TRBV11-3
TGTGCCAGCTCAGCAGGGGCCCGCGAGCAGTTCTTC | CASSAGAREQFF | 12 | TRBJ2-1 | NA | once | TRBV3-1
TGTGCCAGTAGTAGCCCCGGGACAGGCCCAAATGAAAAACTGTTTTTT | CASSSPGTGPNEKLFF | 16 | TRBJ1-4 | TRBD1 | NA | TRBV19
TGTGCCAGCTCACCACCGTCTGGGGTTGGTGGCTACACCTTC | CASSPPSGVGGYTF | 14 | TRBJ1-2 | NA | many | TRBV18
TGTGCCAGCAGCCCGGGGGGACTAGCAGAGAACACCGGGGAGCTGTTTTTT | CASSPGGLAENTGELFF | 17 | TRBJ2-2 | TRBD2 | NA | TRBV5-4
TGTGCCAGCAGTCCCCGGGACAGCTATGGCTACACCTTC | CASSPRDSYGYTF | 13 | TRBJ1-2 | TRBD1 | many | TRBV27